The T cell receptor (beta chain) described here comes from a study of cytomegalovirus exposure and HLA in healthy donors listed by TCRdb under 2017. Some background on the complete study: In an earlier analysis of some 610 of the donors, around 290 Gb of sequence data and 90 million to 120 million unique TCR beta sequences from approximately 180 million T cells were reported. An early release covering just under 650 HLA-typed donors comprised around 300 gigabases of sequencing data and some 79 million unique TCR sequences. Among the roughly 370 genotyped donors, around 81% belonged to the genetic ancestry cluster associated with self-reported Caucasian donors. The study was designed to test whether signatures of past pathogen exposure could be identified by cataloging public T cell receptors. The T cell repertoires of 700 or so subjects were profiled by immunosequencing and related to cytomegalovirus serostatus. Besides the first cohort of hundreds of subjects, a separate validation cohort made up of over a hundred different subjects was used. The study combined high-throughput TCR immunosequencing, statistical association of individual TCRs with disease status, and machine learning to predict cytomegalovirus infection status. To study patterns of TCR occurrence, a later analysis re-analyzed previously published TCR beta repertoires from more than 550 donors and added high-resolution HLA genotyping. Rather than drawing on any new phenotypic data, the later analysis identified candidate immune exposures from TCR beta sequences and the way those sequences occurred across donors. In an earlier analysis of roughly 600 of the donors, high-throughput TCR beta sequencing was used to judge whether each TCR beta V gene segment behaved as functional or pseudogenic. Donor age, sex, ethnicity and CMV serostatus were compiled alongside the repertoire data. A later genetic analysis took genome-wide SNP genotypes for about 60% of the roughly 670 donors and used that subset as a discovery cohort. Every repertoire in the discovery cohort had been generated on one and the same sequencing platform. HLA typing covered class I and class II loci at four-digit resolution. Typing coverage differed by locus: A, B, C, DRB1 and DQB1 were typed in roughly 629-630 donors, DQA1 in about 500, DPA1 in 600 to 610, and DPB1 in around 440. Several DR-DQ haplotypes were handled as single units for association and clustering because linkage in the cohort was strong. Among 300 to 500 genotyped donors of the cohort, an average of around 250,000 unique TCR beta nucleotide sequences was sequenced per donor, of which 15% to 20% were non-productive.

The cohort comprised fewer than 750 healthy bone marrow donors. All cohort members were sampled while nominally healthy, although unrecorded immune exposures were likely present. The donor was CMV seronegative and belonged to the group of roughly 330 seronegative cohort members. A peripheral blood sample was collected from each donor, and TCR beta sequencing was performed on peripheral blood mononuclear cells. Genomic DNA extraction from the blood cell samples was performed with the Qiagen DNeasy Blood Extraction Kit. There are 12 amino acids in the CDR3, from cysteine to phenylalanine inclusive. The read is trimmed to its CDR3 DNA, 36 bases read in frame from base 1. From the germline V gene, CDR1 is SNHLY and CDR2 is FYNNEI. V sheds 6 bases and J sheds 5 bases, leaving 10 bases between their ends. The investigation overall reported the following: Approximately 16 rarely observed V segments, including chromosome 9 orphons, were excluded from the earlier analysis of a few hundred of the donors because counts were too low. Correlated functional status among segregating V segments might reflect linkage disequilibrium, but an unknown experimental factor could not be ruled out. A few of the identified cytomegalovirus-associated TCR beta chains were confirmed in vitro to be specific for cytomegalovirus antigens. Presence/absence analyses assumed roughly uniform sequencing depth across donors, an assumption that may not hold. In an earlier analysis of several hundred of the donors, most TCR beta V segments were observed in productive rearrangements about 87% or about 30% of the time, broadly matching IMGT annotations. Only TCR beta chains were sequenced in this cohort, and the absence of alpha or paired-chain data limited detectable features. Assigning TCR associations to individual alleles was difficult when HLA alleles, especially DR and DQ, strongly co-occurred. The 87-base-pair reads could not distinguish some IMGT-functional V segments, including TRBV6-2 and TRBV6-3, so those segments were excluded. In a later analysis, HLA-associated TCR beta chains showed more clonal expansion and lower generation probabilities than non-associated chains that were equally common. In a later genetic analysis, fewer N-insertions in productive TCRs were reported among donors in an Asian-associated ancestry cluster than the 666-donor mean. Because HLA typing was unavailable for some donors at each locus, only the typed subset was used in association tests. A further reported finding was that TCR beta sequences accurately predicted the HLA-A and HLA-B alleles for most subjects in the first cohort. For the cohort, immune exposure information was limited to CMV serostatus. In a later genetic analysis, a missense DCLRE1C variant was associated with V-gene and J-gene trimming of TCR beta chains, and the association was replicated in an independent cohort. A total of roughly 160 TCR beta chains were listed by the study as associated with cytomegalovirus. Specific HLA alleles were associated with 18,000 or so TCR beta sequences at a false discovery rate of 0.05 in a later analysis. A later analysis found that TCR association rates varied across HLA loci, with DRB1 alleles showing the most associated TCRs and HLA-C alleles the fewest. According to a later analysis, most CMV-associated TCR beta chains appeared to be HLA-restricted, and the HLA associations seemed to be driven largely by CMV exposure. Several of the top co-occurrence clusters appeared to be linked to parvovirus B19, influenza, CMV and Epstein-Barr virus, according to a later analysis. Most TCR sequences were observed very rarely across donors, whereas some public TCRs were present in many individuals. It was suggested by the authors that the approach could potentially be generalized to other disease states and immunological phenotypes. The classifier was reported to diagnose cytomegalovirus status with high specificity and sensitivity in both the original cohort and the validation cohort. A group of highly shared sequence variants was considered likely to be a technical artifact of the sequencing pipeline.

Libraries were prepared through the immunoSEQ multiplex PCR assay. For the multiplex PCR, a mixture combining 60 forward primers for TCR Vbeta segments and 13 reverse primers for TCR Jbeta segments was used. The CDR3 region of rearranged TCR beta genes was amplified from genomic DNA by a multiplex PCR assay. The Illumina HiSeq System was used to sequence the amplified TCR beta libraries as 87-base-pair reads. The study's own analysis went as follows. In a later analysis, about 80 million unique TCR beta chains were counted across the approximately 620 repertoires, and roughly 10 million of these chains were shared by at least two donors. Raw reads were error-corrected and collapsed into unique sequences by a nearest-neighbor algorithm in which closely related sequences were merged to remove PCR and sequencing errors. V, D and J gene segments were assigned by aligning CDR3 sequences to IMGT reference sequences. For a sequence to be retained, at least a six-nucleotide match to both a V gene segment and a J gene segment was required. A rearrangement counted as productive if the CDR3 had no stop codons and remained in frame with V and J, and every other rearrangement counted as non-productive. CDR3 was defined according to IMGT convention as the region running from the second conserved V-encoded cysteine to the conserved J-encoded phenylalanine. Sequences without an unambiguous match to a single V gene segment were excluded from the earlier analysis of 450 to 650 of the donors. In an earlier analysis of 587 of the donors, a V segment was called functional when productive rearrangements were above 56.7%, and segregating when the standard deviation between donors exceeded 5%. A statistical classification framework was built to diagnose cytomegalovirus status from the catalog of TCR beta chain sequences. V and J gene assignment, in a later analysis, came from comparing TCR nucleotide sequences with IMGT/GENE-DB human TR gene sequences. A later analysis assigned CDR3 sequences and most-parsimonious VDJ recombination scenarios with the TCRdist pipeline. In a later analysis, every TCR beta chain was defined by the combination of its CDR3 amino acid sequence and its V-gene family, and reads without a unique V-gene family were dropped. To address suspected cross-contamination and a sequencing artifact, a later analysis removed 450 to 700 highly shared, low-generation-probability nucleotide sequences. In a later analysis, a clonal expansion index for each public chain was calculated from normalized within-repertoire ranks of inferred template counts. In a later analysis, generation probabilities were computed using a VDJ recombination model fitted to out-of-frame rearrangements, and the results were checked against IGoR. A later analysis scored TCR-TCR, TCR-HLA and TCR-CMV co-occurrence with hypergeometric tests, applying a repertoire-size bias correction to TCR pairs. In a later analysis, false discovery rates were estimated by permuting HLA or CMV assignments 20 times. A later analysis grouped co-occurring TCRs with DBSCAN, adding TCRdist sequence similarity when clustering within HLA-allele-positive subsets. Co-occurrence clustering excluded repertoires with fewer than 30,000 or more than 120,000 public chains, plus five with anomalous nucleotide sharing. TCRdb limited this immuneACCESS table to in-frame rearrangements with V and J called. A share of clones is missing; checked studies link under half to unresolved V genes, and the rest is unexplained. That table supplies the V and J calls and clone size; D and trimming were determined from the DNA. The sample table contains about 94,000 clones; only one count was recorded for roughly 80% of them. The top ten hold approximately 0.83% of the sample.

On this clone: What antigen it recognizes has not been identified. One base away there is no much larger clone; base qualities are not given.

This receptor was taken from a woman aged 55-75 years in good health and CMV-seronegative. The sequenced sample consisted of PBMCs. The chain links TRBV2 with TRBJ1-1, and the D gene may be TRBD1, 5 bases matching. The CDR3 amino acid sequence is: CASSRERTEAFF. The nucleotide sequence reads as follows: TGTGCCAGCAGCAGGGAACGGACTGAAGCTTTCTTT.